These T cell receptor beta chains were read from a single sample in a study of T-cell reconstitution after alpha-beta-depleted transplantation in children. Each CDR3 protein gets one entry after TCRdb re-called the PCR reads with MiXCR. The sample shows around 700,000 distinct CDR3 sequences, about an eighth of them seen only once. The source was PBMCs, collected before TCRalphabeta/CD19-depleted stem cell transplant. These receptors were obtained from a girl aged 2 to 10 with congenital amegakaryocytic thrombocytopenia, due to receive a stem cell transplant. CDR3s include the opening cysteine and the closing phenylalanine or tryptophan. D genes are given only for firm matches. Clone size is not always given. Where it is, it says once, few, many or a class for expanded clones.

J gene: TRBJ2-3; D gene: TRBD2; V gene: TRBV12-3/TRBV12-4; clone size: NA; CDR3 protein: CASSLGTSGYTDTQYF; CDR3 DNA: TGTGCCAGCAGTTTAGGGACTAGCGGATACACAGATACGCAGTATTTT
J gene: TRBJ2-3; D gene: NA; V gene: TRBV6-1; clone size: few; CDR3 protein: CASKRGSTDTQYF; CDR3 DNA: TGTGCCAGCAAAAGAGGAAGCACAGATACGCAGTATTTT
J gene: TRBJ2-1; D gene: NA; V gene: TRBV15; clone size: NA; CDR3 protein: CGTSIGGPSCNEQFF; CDR3 DNA: TGTGGCACCAGCATAGGTGGGCCTTCCTGCAATGAGCAGTTCTTC
J gene: TRBJ2-3; D gene: TRBD1; V gene: TRBV5-5; clone size: few; CDR3 protein: CASSLAGQSAPDTQYF; CDR3 DNA: TGTGCCAGCAGCTTGGCGGGACAGTCCGCCCCAGATACGCAGTATTTT
J gene: TRBJ2-7; D gene: TRBD2; V gene: TRBV4-1; clone size: many; CDR3 protein: CASSQELAAYYEQYF; CDR3 DNA: TGCGCCAGCAGCCAAGAACTAGCGGCCTACTACGAGCAGTACTTC
J gene: TRBJ2-6; D gene: NA; V gene: TRBV6-1; clone size: few; CDR3 protein: CASSLAVTTFTGANVLTF; CDR3 DNA: TGTGCCAGCAGTCTGGCGGTAACTACATTTACTGGGGCCAACGTCCTGACTTTC
J gene: TRBJ2-7; D gene: NA; V gene: TRBV10-3; clone size: many; CDR3 protein: CAISDRIALPYEQYF; CDR3 DNA: TGTGCCATCAGTGATCGTATAGCGCTGCCCTACGAGCAGTACTTC
J gene: TRBJ2-3; D gene: TRBD2; V gene: TRBV28; clone size: few; CDR3 protein: CASRTYSGSAKGNTDTQYF; CDR3 DNA: TGTGCCAGCAGAACGTATAGCGGGAGTGCCAAGGGGAACACAGATACGCAGTATTTT
J gene: TRBJ2-3; D gene: TRBD2; V gene: TRBV10-2; clone size: many; CDR3 protein: CASSSGIGSGRTDTQYF; CDR3 DNA: TGCGCCAGCAGTTCTGGGATTGGTAGCGGGAGGACAGATACGCAGTATTTT
J gene: TRBJ2-7; D gene: TRBD1; V gene: TRBV20-1; clone size: few; CDR3 protein: CSARDKTGTGLYEQYF; CDR3 DNA: TGCAGTGCTAGAGATAAAACCGGGACAGGTCTCTACGAGCAGTACTTC
J gene: TRBJ2-7; D gene: NA; V gene: TRBV10-2; clone size: NA; CDR3 protein: CASSNSGTYEQSF; CDR3 DNA: TGCGCCAGCAGTAATAGCGGTACCTACGAGCAGTCCTTC
J gene: TRBJ2-1; D gene: NA; V gene: TRBV20-1; clone size: many; CDR3 protein: CSADPLRIEQFF; CDR3 DNA: TGCAGTGCCGATCCCCTGAGGATTGAGCAGTTCTTC
J gene: TRBJ1-1; D gene: TRBD1; V gene: TRBV12-3/TRBV12-4; clone size: many; CDR3 protein: CASSGGFTEAFF; CDR3 DNA: TGTGCCAGCTCAGGGGGCTTCACTGAAGCTTTCTTT
J gene: TRBJ2-7; D gene: NA; V gene: TRBV14; clone size: NA; CDR3 protein: CASSQFVVRTYEQYF; CDR3 DNA: TGTGCCAGCAGCCAATTCGTGGTCAGGACCTACGAGCAGTACTTC
J gene: TRBJ2-3; D gene: NA; V gene: TRBV12-3/TRBV12-4; clone size: many; CDR3 protein: CASSPEGYTQYF; CDR3 DNA: TGTGCCAGCAGCCCTGAGGGTTATACGCAGTATTTT
J gene: TRBJ2-7; D gene: TRBD2; V gene: TRBV27; clone size: many; CDR3 protein: CATGLAGALEQYF; CDR3 DNA: TGTGCCACGGGACTAGCGGGAGCGCTCGAGCAGTACTTC
J gene: TRBJ1-2; D gene: NA; V gene: TRBV12-3/TRBV12-4; clone size: NA; CDR3 protein: CASSGLYGYTF; CDR3 DNA: TGTGCCAGTTCAGGGCTCTATGGCTACACCTTC
J gene: TRBJ2-7; D gene: NA; V gene: TRBV7-9; clone size: many; CDR3 protein: CASYNGAGLQQYF; CDR3 DNA: TGTGCCAGCTACAATGGCGCGGGATTGCAGCAGTACTTC
J gene: TRBJ2-7; D gene: NA; V gene: TRBV28; clone size: many; CDR3 protein: CASSVSGTVTYEQYF; CDR3 DNA: TGTGCCAGCAGTGTATCCGGGACCGTTACCTACGAGCAGTACTTC
J gene: TRBJ2-1; D gene: NA; V gene: TRBV20-1; clone size: many; CDR3 protein: CSAPKFASYNEQFF; CDR3 DNA: TGCAGTGCCCCAAAGTTTGCGTCCTACAATGAGCAGTTCTTC
J gene: TRBJ2-7; D gene: TRBD1; V gene: TRBV29-1; clone size: NA; CDR3 protein: CSVAAGGLYEQYF; CDR3 DNA: TGCAGCGTTGCGGCAGGGGGCCTGTACGAGCAGTACTTC
J gene: TRBJ1-2; D gene: NA; V gene: TRBV6-5; clone size: many; CDR3 protein: CASSQQGSVYTF; CDR3 DNA: TGTGCCAGCAGTCAGCAGGGTTCTGTCTACACCTTC
J gene: TRBJ1-1; D gene: NA; V gene: TRBV5-1; clone size: NA; CDR3 protein: CASSLASGTPNTEAFF; CDR3 DNA: TGCGCCAGCAGCTTGGCGTCGGGGACACCCAACACTGAAGCTTTCTTT
J gene: TRBJ2-4; D gene: NA; V gene: TRBV5-4; clone size: few; CDR3 protein: CASSLGLDWNIQYF; CDR3 DNA: TGTGCCAGCAGCTTGGGTCTAGACTGGAACATTCAGTACTTC
J gene: TRBJ1-1; D gene: NA; V gene: TRBV12-3/TRBV12-4; clone size: few; CDR3 protein: CASSLPGSRDTEAFF; CDR3 DNA: TGTGCCAGCAGCCTACCAGGTAGTCGGGACACTGAAGCTTTCTTT
J gene: TRBJ2-5; D gene: TRBD2; V gene: TRBV5-1; clone size: few; CDR3 protein: CASSLGLADEETQYF; CDR3 DNA: TGCGCCAGCAGCTTGGGACTAGCGGACGAAGAGACCCAGTACTTC
J gene: TRBJ2-1; D gene: TRBD1; V gene: TRBV9; clone size: many; CDR3 protein: CASSDTGTGVYNEQFF; CDR3 DNA: TGTGCCAGCAGCGATACCGGGACAGGAGTTTACAATGAGCAGTTCTTC
J gene: TRBJ2-6; D gene: NA; V gene: TRBV5-1; clone size: few; CDR3 protein: CASSLGPALSSGANVLTF; CDR3 DNA: TGCGCCAGCAGCTTGGGGCCAGCGTTGAGCTCTGGGGCCAACGTCCTGACTTTC
J gene: TRBJ2-7; D gene: NA; V gene: TRBV20-1; clone size: many; CDR3 protein: CSASTRSSYEQYF; CDR3 DNA: TGCAGTGCTAGTACTAGGAGCTCCTACGAGCAGTACTTC
J gene: TRBJ1-3; D gene: NA; V gene: TRBV3-1; clone size: NA; CDR3 protein: CASSQVYSVSGNTIYF; CDR3 DNA: TGTGCCAGCAGCCAAGTGTACTCCGTCTCTGGAAACACCATATATTTT
J gene: TRBJ2-3; D gene: NA; V gene: TRBV5-1; clone size: many; CDR3 protein: CASSSTATDTQYF; CDR3 DNA: TGCGCCAGCAGCTCGACGGCCACAGATACGCAGTATTTT
J gene: TRBJ1-2; D gene: NA; V gene: TRBV29-1; clone size: many; CDR3 protein: CSVENPSYGYTF; CDR3 DNA: TGCAGCGTTGAAAACCCTTCCTATGGCTACACCTTC
J gene: TRBJ2-6; D gene: NA; V gene: TRBV27; clone size: few; CDR3 protein: CASSFIQGTGANVLTF; CDR3 DNA: TGTGCCAGCAGTTTCATACAGGGCACTGGGGCCAACGTCCTGACTTTC
J gene: TRBJ1-5; D gene: NA; V gene: TRBV20-1; clone size: few; CDR3 protein: CSARIGDSSDDQPQHF; CDR3 DNA: TGCAGTGCTAGAATCGGGGACTCCTCGGATGATCAGCCCCAGCATTTT
J gene: TRBJ2-7; D gene: TRBD1; V gene: TRBV20-1; clone size: few; CDR3 protein: CSGGAPGGSYEQYF; CDR3 DNA: TGCAGTGGGGGAGCGCCAGGGGGCTCTTACGAGCAGTACTTC
J gene: TRBJ2-5; D gene: NA; V gene: TRBV18; clone size: NA; CDR3 protein: CASSDAQETQYF; CDR3 DNA: TGTGCCAGCTCGGACGCGCAAGAGACCCAGTACTTC
J gene: TRBJ2-7; D gene: TRBD2; V gene: TRBV7-2; clone size: many; CDR3 protein: CASSTGLAGSYEQYF; CDR3 DNA: TGTGCCAGCAGCACCGGACTAGCGGGATCCTACGAGCAGTACTTC
J gene: TRBJ1-4; D gene: NA; V gene: TRBV6-5; clone size: NA; CDR3 protein: CASSSQGYNEKLFF; CDR3 DNA: TGTGCCAGCAGTTCCCAGGGTTATAATGAAAAACTGTTTTTT
J gene: TRBJ2-3; D gene: NA; V gene: TRBV20-1; clone size: many; CDR3 protein: CSARDLRGLNTQYF; CDR3 DNA: TGCAGTGCTAGAGATCTCAGGGGACTCAATACGCAGTATTTT
J gene: TRBJ2-1; D gene: TRBD1; V gene: TRBV12-3/TRBV12-4; clone size: many; CDR3 protein: CASIGQASYNEQFF; CDR3 DNA: TGTGCCAGCATCGGACAGGCCTCCTACAATGAGCAGTTCTTC
J gene: TRBJ2-5; D gene: TRBD1; V gene: TRBV6-5; clone size: NA; CDR3 protein: CASSYGAGQGAETQYF; CDR3 DNA: TGTGCCAGCAGTTATGGCGCGGGACAGGGGGCAGAGACCCAGTACTTC
J gene: TRBJ1-1; D gene: NA; V gene: TRBV5-6; clone size: few; CDR3 protein: CASSVLPGYNKAFF; CDR3 DNA: TGTGCCAGCAGCGTTCTGCCGGGGTATAATAAAGCTTTCTTT
J gene: TRBJ2-7; D gene: NA; V gene: TRBV11-2; clone size: few; CDR3 protein: CASSYLTGMGEQYF; CDR3 DNA: TGTGCCAGCAGCTATTTAACGGGTATGGGCGAGCAGTACTTC
J gene: TRBJ1-3; D gene: NA; V gene: TRBV5-1; clone size: NA; CDR3 protein: CASSLQGTSGSGNTIYF; CDR3 DNA: TGCGCCAGCAGCTTACAGGGAACCTCTGGCTCTGGAAACACCATATATTTT
J gene: TRBJ2-5; D gene: NA; V gene: TRBV6-1; clone size: many; CDR3 protein: CASMVETQYF; CDR3 DNA: TGTGCCAGCATGGTTGAGACCCAGTACTTC
J gene: TRBJ2-7; D gene: NA; V gene: TRBV10-1; clone size: many; CDR3 protein: CASSPNRVLYEQYF; CDR3 DNA: TGCGCCAGCAGCCCCAACAGGGTTCTCTACGAGCAGTACTTC
J gene: TRBJ2-1; D gene: NA; V gene: TRBV7-9; clone size: many; CDR3 protein: CASGVNEQFF; CDR3 DNA: TGTGCCAGCGGGGTAAATGAGCAGTTCTTC
J gene: TRBJ2-7; D gene: NA; V gene: TRBV30; clone size: NA; CDR3 protein: CAWDGGNEQYF; CDR3 DNA: TGTGCCTGGGATGGGGGGAACGAGCAGTACTTC
J gene: TRBJ2-5; D gene: TRBD2; V gene: TRBV28; clone size: NA; CDR3 protein: CASMIAGITEETQSF; CDR3 DNA: TGTGCCAGCATGATAGCGGGAATCACAGAAGAGACCCAGTCCTTC
J gene: TRBJ2-1; D gene: NA; V gene: TRBV3-1; clone size: NA; CDR3 protein: CASSIGGSNEQFF; CDR3 DNA: TGTGCCAGCAGCATCGGAGGGTCGAATGAGCAGTTCTTC
J gene: TRBJ1-2; D gene: NA; V gene: TRBV19; clone size: NA; CDR3 protein: CASSDWDSAYGYTF; CDR3 DNA: TGTGCCAGTAGTGACTGGGATTCAGCCTATGGCTACACCTTC
J gene: TRBJ2-6; D gene: NA; V gene: TRBV7-9; clone size: few; CDR3 protein: CASISPGPGANVLTF; CDR3 DNA: TGTGCCAGCATCTCTCCTGGGCCTGGGGCCAACGTCCTGACTTTC
J gene: TRBJ2-1; D gene: NA; V gene: TRBV20-1; clone size: many; CDR3 protein: CSAPKQGPYNEQFF; CDR3 DNA: TGCAGTGCTCCTAAACAGGGTCCCTACAATGAGCAGTTCTTC
J gene: TRBJ2-2; D gene: NA; V gene: TRBV29-1; clone size: many; CDR3 protein: CSGGLGSGELFF; CDR3 DNA: TGCAGCGGTGGACTCGGCAGCGGGGAGCTGTTTTTT
J gene: TRBJ1-2; D gene: NA; V gene: TRBV5-8; clone size: many; CDR3 protein: CASSWVVTNYGYTF; CDR3 DNA: TGTGCCAGCAGCTGGGTGGTTACTAACTATGGCTACACCTTC
J gene: TRBJ2-1; D gene: TRBD1; V gene: TRBV5-1; clone size: many; CDR3 protein: CASSLGQGRGAEQFF; CDR3 DNA: TGCGCCAGCAGCTTGGGACAGGGGAGAGGTGCTGAGCAGTTCTTC
J gene: TRBJ2-5; D gene: NA; V gene: TRBV2; clone size: many; CDR3 protein: CASNRDQETQYF; CDR3 DNA: TGTGCCAGCAACAGGGATCAAGAGACCCAGTACTTC
J gene: TRBJ1-5; D gene: NA; V gene: TRBV12-3/TRBV12-4; clone size: NA; CDR3 protein: CASSQQGTYSNQPQHF; CDR3 DNA: TGTGCCAGCAGCCAACAGGGAACTTATAGCAATCAGCCCCAGCATTTT